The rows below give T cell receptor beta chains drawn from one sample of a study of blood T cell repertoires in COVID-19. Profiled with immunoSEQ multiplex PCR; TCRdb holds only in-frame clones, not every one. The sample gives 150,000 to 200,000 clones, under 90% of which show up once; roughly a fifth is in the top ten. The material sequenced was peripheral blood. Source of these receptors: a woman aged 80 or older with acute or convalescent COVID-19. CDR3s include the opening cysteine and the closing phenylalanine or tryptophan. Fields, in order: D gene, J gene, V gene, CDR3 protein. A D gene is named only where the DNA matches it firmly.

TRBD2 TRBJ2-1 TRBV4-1 CASTRHPAAGVNNEQFF
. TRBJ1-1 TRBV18 CASSPWSGISEAFF
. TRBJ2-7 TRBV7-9 CASSSSGGLSSYEQYF
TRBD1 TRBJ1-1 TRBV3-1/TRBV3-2 CASSQTPGTGNTEAFF
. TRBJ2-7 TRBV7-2 CASSPGLKNYEQYF
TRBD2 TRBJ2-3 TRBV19 CASSFSGGETDTQYF
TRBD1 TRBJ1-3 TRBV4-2 CASSQDPLTGTGNTIYF
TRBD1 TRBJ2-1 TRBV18 CASSPQDRAYNEQFF
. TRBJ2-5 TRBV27 CASSFAGAYQETQYF
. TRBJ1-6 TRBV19 CASSLGGPNSPLHF
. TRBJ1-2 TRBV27 CASSSTRRGDGYTF
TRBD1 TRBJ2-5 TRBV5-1 CASSVGQGASWETQYF
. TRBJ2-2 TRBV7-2 CASQLPASTGELFF
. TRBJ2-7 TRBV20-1 CSARGADEQYF
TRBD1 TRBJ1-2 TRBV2 CASRGDRASYGYTF
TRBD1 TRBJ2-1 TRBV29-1 CSVGQNEQFF
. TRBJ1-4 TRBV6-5 CASARGVGEKLFF
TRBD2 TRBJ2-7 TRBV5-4 CASSLAGGPSSSLYEQYF
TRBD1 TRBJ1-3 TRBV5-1 CASSGTGSGNTIYF
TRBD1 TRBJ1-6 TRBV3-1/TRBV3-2 CASSQGGTGGSPLHF
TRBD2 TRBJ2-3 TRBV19 CASSLSGRAGIDTQYF
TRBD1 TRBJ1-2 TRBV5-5 CASSLTGTGDGYTF
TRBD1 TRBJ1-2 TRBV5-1 CASSLGQNYGYTF
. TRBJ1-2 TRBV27 CASSRTEVGGYTF
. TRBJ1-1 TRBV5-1 CASSSGRTTEAFF
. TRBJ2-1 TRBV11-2 CASSLDGRGRSSYNEQFF
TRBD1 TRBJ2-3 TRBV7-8 CASSFRQGARVEVDTQYF
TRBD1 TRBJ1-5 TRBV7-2 CASSSRQGSQPQHF
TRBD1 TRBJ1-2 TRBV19 CASSIGLSGTEQYGYTF
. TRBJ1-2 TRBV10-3 CAISDSPTATTRRYGYTF
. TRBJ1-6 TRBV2 CASRTGQFNSPLHF
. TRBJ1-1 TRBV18 CASSPRFSDTHLNTEAFF
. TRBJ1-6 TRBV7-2 CASSLVFPPLHF
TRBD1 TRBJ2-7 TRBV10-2 CASRAGQGSYEQYF
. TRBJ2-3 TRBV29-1 CSVGQRRDTQYF
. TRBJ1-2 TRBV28 CASSLMDTDGYTF
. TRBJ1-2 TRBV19 CASSRGGNGYTF
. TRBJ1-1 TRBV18 CASSPAGVSTEAFF
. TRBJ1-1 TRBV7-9 CASSLNFPGAEAFF
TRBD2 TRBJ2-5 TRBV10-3 CAISDSGLVGRQETQYF
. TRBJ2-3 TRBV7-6 CASSLAGADTQYF
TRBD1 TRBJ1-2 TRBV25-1 CASSEYGTGGRYGYTF
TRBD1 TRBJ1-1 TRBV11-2 CASSSVPGQGWNTEAFF
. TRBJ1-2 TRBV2 CASPKSDTALNYGYTF
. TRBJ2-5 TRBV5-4 CASSGPIRGSHETQYF
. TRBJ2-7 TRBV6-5 CARGSAYYEQYF
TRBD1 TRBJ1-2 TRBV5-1 CASSEGQAYGYTF
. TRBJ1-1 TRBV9 CASSPLQGRPPEAFF
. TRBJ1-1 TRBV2 CASGRRGDTEAFF
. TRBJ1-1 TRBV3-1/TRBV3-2 CASSLGAGNTEAFF
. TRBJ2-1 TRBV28 CASSLLGVTYNEQFF
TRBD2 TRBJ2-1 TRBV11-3 CASSDGLAGYNEQFF
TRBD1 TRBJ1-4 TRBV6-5 CASKRDRGTEKLFF
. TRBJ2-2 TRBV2 CASSKSGSETGELFF
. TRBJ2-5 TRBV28 CASRGGGETQYF
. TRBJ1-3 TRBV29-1 CSVVGETGNTIYF
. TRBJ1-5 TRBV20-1 CSASPNQPQHF